This is a list of T cell receptor beta chains from one sample in a study of regulatory T cells in long-lasting Graves disease. TCRdb processed the multiplex PCR reads anew with MiXCR; each CDR3 protein has one entry. The table includes about 470,000 distinct CDR3 sequences, about 20% detected once. Here the sequenced sample was peripheral blood mononuclear cells (PBMCs), taken when the disease was refractory, from a patient treated with antithyroid drugs. The origin of the receptors is a female donor with Graves disease. CDR3s include the opening cysteine and the closing phenylalanine or tryptophan. The D gene is left open where the match is weak. Rows give clone size only sometimes, using once, few, many, or a class for an expanded clone.

clone_size: -; d_call: -; j_call: TRBJ2-7; v_call: TRBV2; cdr3_aa: CASSLGLPGGEYF; cdr3_nt: TGTGCCAGCAGCCTAGGACTGCCTGGCGGGGAGTACTTC
clone_size: -; d_call: -; j_call: TRBJ2-2; v_call: TRBV5-1; cdr3_aa: CASSLAVAPTGELFF; cdr3_nt: TGCGCCAGCAGCTTGGCGGTAGCACCTACCGGGGAGCTGTTTTTT
clone_size: -; d_call: TRBD2; j_call: TRBJ2-1; v_call: TRBV6-1; cdr3_aa: CASSASGTSYYNEQFF; cdr3_nt: TGTGCCAGCAGTGCCTCCGGGACTAGCTATTACAATGAGCAGTTCTTC
clone_size: many; d_call: TRBD1; j_call: TRBJ1-2; v_call: TRBV29-1; cdr3_aa: CSVGTGDRGYTF; cdr3_nt: TGCAGCGTTGGCACAGGGGATCGTGGCTACACCTTC
clone_size: -; d_call: -; j_call: TRBJ1-5; v_call: TRBV28; cdr3_aa: CASSFIRSNQPQHF; cdr3_nt: TGTGCCAGCAGTTTTATCCGGAGCAATCAGCCCCAGCATTTT
clone_size: -; d_call: -; j_call: TRBJ2-2; v_call: TRBV6-1; cdr3_aa: CASARGGTGGLFF; cdr3_nt: TGTGCCAGCGCGAGGGGAGGCACCGGGGGGCTGTTTTTT
clone_size: -; d_call: TRBD2; j_call: TRBJ2-7; v_call: TRBV2; cdr3_aa: CASSESAGGEGYF; cdr3_nt: TGTGCCAGCAGTGAATCGGCGGGGGGAGAAGGATACTTC
clone_size: many; d_call: -; j_call: TRBJ1-5; v_call: TRBV18; cdr3_aa: CASSPSNTRIGPQHF; cdr3_nt: TGTGCCAGCTCACCAAGCAACACCCGTATTGGGCCCCAGCATTTT
clone_size: -; d_call: -; j_call: TRBJ2-1; v_call: TRBV6-1; cdr3_aa: CATIQGAKIDEQFF; cdr3_nt: TGTGCCACCATACAGGGTGCTAAAATTGATGAGCAGTTCTTC
clone_size: few; d_call: TRBD1; j_call: TRBJ2-7; v_call: TRBV6-2/TRBV6-3; cdr3_aa: CASSYPGQGTYEQYF; cdr3_nt: TGTGCCAGCAGTTACCCGGGACAGGGGACCTACGAGCAGTACTTC
clone_size: -; d_call: TRBD1; j_call: TRBJ1-2; v_call: TRBV3-1; cdr3_aa: CASSIRPGTGAISKFNYGYTF; cdr3_nt: TGTGCCAGCAGCATACGTCCCGGGACAGGGGCCATTTCCAAATTTAACTATGGCTACACCTTC
clone_size: few; d_call: -; j_call: TRBJ2-5; v_call: TRBV6-5; cdr3_aa: CASSFLDLRGETQYF; cdr3_nt: TGTGCCAGCAGTTTTTTGGACTTGAGGGGGGAGACCCAGTACTTC
clone_size: many; d_call: TRBD2; j_call: TRBJ2-5; v_call: TRBV7-2; cdr3_aa: CASSLSSWRQSSGRRETQYF; cdr3_nt: TGTGCCAGCAGCTTAAGTTCCTGGAGACAGTCTAGCGGGAGGAGGGAGACCCAGTACTTC
clone_size: few; d_call: -; j_call: TRBJ2-7; v_call: TRBV5-5; cdr3_aa: CASSPGLGGLYEQYF; cdr3_nt: TGTGCCAGCAGCCCGGGGCTTGGGGGGCTTTACGAGCAGTACTTC
clone_size: many; d_call: TRBD2; j_call: TRBJ2-7; v_call: TRBV27; cdr3_aa: CASKLAGSYEQYF; cdr3_nt: TGTGCCAGCAAGCTAGCGGGCTCCTACGAGCAGTACTTC
clone_size: few; d_call: TRBD1; j_call: TRBJ2-6; v_call: TRBV11-1; cdr3_aa: CASSVTGQGAPGANVLTF; cdr3_nt: TGTGCCAGCAGCGTCACGGGACAGGGGGCCCCTGGGGCCAACGTCCTGACTTTC
clone_size: -; d_call: TRBD2; j_call: TRBJ2-5; v_call: TRBV20-1; cdr3_aa: CSATELAGGAQYF; cdr3_nt: TGCAGTGCTACGGAACTAGCGGGCGGGGCCCAGTACTTC
clone_size: many; d_call: TRBD1; j_call: TRBJ1-2; v_call: TRBV30; cdr3_aa: CAWSGDRADGYTF; cdr3_nt: TGTGCCTGGAGCGGAGACAGGGCGGATGGCTACACCTTC
clone_size: many; d_call: -; j_call: TRBJ1-1; v_call: TRBV20-1; cdr3_aa: CSARFAFGYTEAFF; cdr3_nt: TGCAGTGCTAGGTTTGCCTTCGGGTACACTGAAGCTTTCTTT
clone_size: few; d_call: -; j_call: TRBJ2-7; v_call: TRBV7-9; cdr3_aa: CASSSAGKPYEQYF; cdr3_nt: TGTGCCAGCAGCTCGGCAGGGAAACCCTACGAGCAGTACTTC
clone_size: -; d_call: -; j_call: TRBJ1-5; v_call: TRBV27; cdr3_aa: CASSLSGGQPQHF; cdr3_nt: TGTGCCAGCAGTTTAAGCGGAGGTCAGCCCCAGCATTTT